The 13 T cell receptor beta chains reported below all come from one sample, sequenced in a study of T cells in Graves' hyperthyroidism and ophthalmopathy. Amplification targeted TCR beta CDR3 regions from RNA transcripts. HTBI primers drove first-round RT-PCR of the TCR CDR3. A single record per CDR3 protein comes from TCRdb applying MiXCR to the multiplex PCR reads. The data hold 450,000 to 700,000 distinct CDR3 sequences, with approximately 44% observed a single time. Sequencing used peripheral blood or thyroid tissue (not recorded which). The receptors shown here come from an adult woman with Graves' disease, either hyperthyroidism or ophthalmopathy (not recorded which).

The rearrangement uses TRBV29-1 and TRBJ1-2, with D tentatively TRBD1 (5 bases). The CDR3 is 11 residues long. Germline V gives CDR1 SQVTM, CDR2 ANQGSEA. With 1 base removed from V and 8 bases from J, the gap between germline ends came to 8 bases. CDR3 amino acids: CSVEVGGGYTF. Written as DNA, the CDR3 is TGCAGCGTTGAAGTGGGGGGGGGCTACACCTTC. Together with reference TRBV29-1 and TRBJ1-2, the CDR3 gives the full variable domain: SAVISQKPSRDICQRGTSLTIQCQVDSQVTMMFWYRQQPGQSLTLIATANQGSEATYESGFVIDKFPISRPNLTFSTLTVSNMSPEDSSIYLCSVEVGGGYTFGSGTRLTVV.

Many counts were recorded for this clonotype. The V gene is TRBV20-1, the J gene TRBJ2-2; the D gene is possibly TRBD2 (6 bases). Trimming cost V 5 bases and J 0 bases, with 10 bases left between them. CDR3 size: 14 residues. Germline V gene lookup returns CDR1 DFQATT and CDR2 SNEGSKA (reference sequence). CDR3 bases: TGCAGTGCTCGCCGGGACTCGAACACCGGGGAGCTGTTTTTT. Translated: CSARRDSNTGELFF.

With regard to this clonotype: One end of the junction fails to match germline, which may point to a read error. The rearrangement uses TRBV24-1 and TRBJ2-7; D is unclear. The CDR3 is made up of 18 amino acids. Germline values: CDR1 KGHDR, CDR2 SFDVKD. Here the CDR3 DNA reads TGTGCCAGCAGTACCCGCACCGATCAGAAGAAGAGCTCCTACGAGCAGTACTTC. Encoded protein: CASSTRTDQKKSSYEQYF.

This rearrangement joins TRBV29-1 to TRBJ1-5, with unresolved D. Germline values: CDR1 SQVTM, CDR2 ANQGSEA. This CDR3 has 12 amino acids. V was trimmed by 6 bases and J by 7 bases, leaving 13 bases between them. In DNA form, the CDR3 reads TGCAGCGTCCGGTCGGGGTCGCAGCCCCAGCATTTT. Translation: CSVRSGSQPQHF.

This clonotype was seen many times. This chain joins TRBV2 and TRBJ1-5; no firm D call. Germline loops: CDR1 SNHLY, CDR2 FYNNEI. The CDR3 has 14 residues. V lost 4 bases, J lost 3 bases, and 10 bases lay in between. CDR3 nucleotide sequence: TGTGCCAGCAGTGTACGGCAGTTCAATCAGCCCCAGCATTTT. Encoded protein: CASSVRQFNQPQHF.

The table lists this clonotype with a few counts. The chain employs TRBV9 and TRBJ1-1; D gene uncertain. This CDR3 comprises 13 residues. The V and J ends lost 0 bases and 4 bases respectively, with 7 bases between them. Looked up from germline, CDR1 is SGDLS and CDR2 is YYNGEE. The CDR3 reads CASSVGHITEAFF. The CDR3 nucleotides read TGTGCCAGCAGCGTAGGACATATCACTGAAGCTTTCTTT.

This clonotype was observed at least ten times. This rearrangement joins TRBV10-1 to TRBJ2-5; D gene unclear. The V end lost 0 bases, the J end lost 7 bases, and 9 bases lay between the germline ends. CDR1 and CDR2 from the germline V gene are WNHNN and SYGVQD (reference sequence). The length of the CDR3 is 13 residues. The CDR3, as DNA: TGCGCCAGCAGTGAGTCGACTTCAGGGACCCAGTACTTC. Protein sequence: CASSESTSGTQYF.

This clonotype showed up just a few times. This chain joins TRBV30 and TRBJ1-1; the match to TRBD1 covers 7 bases. The V segment lost 2 bases and the J segment 3 bases; nucleotides outside the gene matches: 3. From germline, CDR1 is GTSNPN and CDR2 SVGIG (reference sequence). The CDR3 runs to 13 residues. CDR3 protein: CAWSSRGDTEAFF. In nucleotides, the CDR3 is TGTGCCTGGAGTAGCAGGGGGGACACTGAAGCTTTCTTT.

The chain uses TRBV7-8 and TRBJ2-2; no firm D call. Per germline, CDR1 SGHVS and CDR2 FQNEAQ. Deletions cut 5 bases from V and 4 bases from J, with 14 bases between. The CDR3 is made up of 15 amino acids. The CDR3 bases are TGTGCCAGCAGCCAGGATGCAGTAGTCACCGGGGAGCTGTTTTTT. Amino acid sequence: CASSQDAVVTGELFF.

This clonotype has more than one count but fewer than ten. V gene TRBV30 combines with J gene TRBJ1-2; D not certain. The germline gives CDR1 GTSNPN, CDR2 SVGIG (reference sequence). With 4 bases removed from V and 4 bases from J, the gap between germline ends came to 13 bases. This CDR3 spans 13 amino acids. The CDR3 spells CAWKAAEIYGYTF. DNA of the CDR3: TGTGCCTGGAAGGCCGCGGAGATCTATGGCTACACCTTC.

This clonotype was found many times. This chain connects TRBV7-6 to TRBJ2-7, with D unresolved. In germline, CDR1 is SGHVS, CDR2 FNYEAQ. This CDR3 contains 13 residues. Trimming cost V 2 bases and J 1 base, with 6 bases left between them. This CDR3 is CASSLQKSYEQYF. The CDR3 DNA is TGTGCCAGCAGCTTACAGAAATCCTACGAGCAGTACTTC. Looking up the rest from reference TRBV7-6 and TRBJ2-7 gives the full variable domain: GAGVSQSPRYKVTKRGQDVALRCDPISGHVSLYWYRQALGQGPEFLTYFNYEAQQDKSGLPNDRFSAERPEGSISTLTIQRTEQRDSAMYRCASSLQKSYEQYFGPGTRLTVT.

The table lists this clonotype with a few counts. The chain uses TRBV7-9 and TRBJ1-1; D is ambiguous. Trimming removed 4 bases at V and 4 bases at J, with 10 bases between. The CDR3 totals 13 residues. In germline, CDR1 is SEHNR, CDR2 FQNEAQ (reference sequence). CDR3 loop: CASSSNTPTEAFF. The CDR3 DNA reads as TGTGCCAGCAGCTCCAACACCCCCACTGAAGCTTTCTTT.

The CDR3 bases are TGTGCCAGCAAAGGACTGGGGTGGACAGATACGCAGTATTTT. It is translated as CASKGLGWTDTQYF. V is TRBV7-2 and J is TRBJ2-3; a weak D match, TRBD2 (5 bases). Germline V gives CDR1 SGHTA, CDR2 FQGNSA. V lost 7 bases, J lost 3 bases, and 14 bases lay in between. The CDR3 extends over 14 amino acids.